This TCR beta chain emerged from a study of early T cells in non-severe SARS-CoV-2 infection. MiXCR, applied by TCRdb to the 5' RACE reads, yields one record per CDR3 protein. Among approximately 70,000 distinct CDR3 sequences listed, approximately 12% were seen once. This clonotype was detected many times. The CDR3 contains 15 residues. V gave up 5 bases and J gave up 5 bases; unmatched junction bases: 11. Germline CDR1 MDHEN, CDR2 SYDVKM. This sequence was found in an adult who was a healthcare worker with PCR-confirmed SARS-CoV-2 infection or an uninfected control (not recorded which). Sequenced material: whole blood. This rearrangement joins TRBV28 to TRBJ2-5; 7 bases align to TRBD1. The CDR3 loop is CASSPLQQTGETQYF. CDR3 nucleotide sequence: TGTGCCAGCAGTCCCCTACAACAGACAGGGGAGACCCAGTACTTC. The full variable domain, completed using reference TRBV28 and TRBJ2-5, is DVKVTQSSRYLVKRTGEKVFLECVQDMDHENMFWYRQDPGLGLRLIYFSYDVKMKEKGDIPEGYSVSREKKERFSLILESASTNQTSMYLCASSPLQQTGETQYFGPGTRLLVL.